This is a list of T cell receptor beta chains from one sample in a study of blood T cell repertoires in COVID-19. Clones were sequenced by immunoSEQ multiplex PCR, and TCRdb holds only the in-frame ones, with some missing. The sample records 150,000 to 200,000 clones, 80% being singletons. Sequenced sample: PBMCs or T cells enriched from blood (not recorded which). All receptors derive from a woman aged 55-69 years who had recovered from COVID-19. CDR3s include the opening cysteine and the closing phenylalanine or tryptophan. A D gene is named only where the DNA matches it firmly. The size entry is marked missing in some rows and otherwise reads once, few, many or a size class.

d_call: NA; clone_size: NA; v_call: TRBV2; j_call: TRBJ2-1; cdr3_aa: CASIQYNEQFF; cdr3_nt: TGTGCCAGCATACAGTACAATGAGCAGTTCTTC
d_call: TRBD2; clone_size: NA; v_call: TRBV27; j_call: TRBJ2-2; cdr3_aa: CASRVSRPYHGSGVTGELFF; cdr3_nt: TGTGCCAGCAGAGTTTCCAGGCCCTACCACGGCAGCGGGGTGACCGGGGAGCTGTTTTTT
d_call: NA; clone_size: NA; v_call: TRBV4-1; j_call: TRBJ2-2; cdr3_aa: CASSQDHQYTGELFF; cdr3_nt: TGCGCCAGCAGCCAAGATCATCAGTACACCGGGGAGCTGTTTTTT
d_call: TRBD1; clone_size: NA; v_call: TRBV2; j_call: TRBJ1-4; cdr3_aa: CASSPGTGGAGEKLFF; cdr3_nt: TGTGCCAGCAGTCCCGGGACAGGGGGCGCCGGTGAAAAACTGTTTTTT
d_call: NA; clone_size: few; v_call: TRBV7-8; j_call: TRBJ1-2; cdr3_aa: CASSLYGAGSLGGYTF; cdr3_nt: TGTGCCAGCAGCTTATATGGAGCAGGGTCGCTGGGGGGCTACACCTTC
d_call: NA; clone_size: NA; v_call: TRBV6-5; j_call: TRBJ1-5; cdr3_aa: CASSQRRGTQPQHF; cdr3_nt: TGTGCCAGCAGCCAACGGAGGGGCACTCAGCCCCAGCATTTT
d_call: NA; clone_size: NA; v_call: TRBV5-4; j_call: TRBJ1-2; cdr3_aa: CASSFAGDRGYTF; cdr3_nt: TGTGCCAGCAGCTTTGCCGGGGATCGGGGCTACACCTTC
d_call: NA; clone_size: once; v_call: TRBV1; j_call: TRBJ1-5; cdr3_aa: CTSSQTQPPLINQPQHF; cdr3_nt: TGCACCAGCAGCCAAACACAGCCTCCCTTAATCAATCAGCCCCAGCATTTT
d_call: NA; clone_size: NA; v_call: TRBV19; j_call: TRBJ2-7; cdr3_aa: CASSAYNRDKPEQYF; cdr3_nt: TGTGCCAGTAGCGCTTACAACCGGGACAAACCCGAGCAGTACTTC
d_call: NA; clone_size: NA; v_call: TRBV5-6; j_call: TRBJ1-5; cdr3_aa: CASSLTGNQPQHF; cdr3_nt: TGTGCCAGCAGCTTGACAGGGAATCAGCCCCAGCATTTT
d_call: TRBD1; clone_size: NA; v_call: TRBV24-1; j_call: TRBJ2-5; cdr3_aa: CATSDQQGFQETQYF; cdr3_nt: TGTGCCACCAGTGATCAACAGGGGTTTCAAGAGACCCAGTACTTC
d_call: NA; clone_size: NA; v_call: TRBV21-1; j_call: TRBJ1-1; cdr3_aa: CASSWTGGPQLGTEAFF; cdr3_nt: TGTGCCAGCAGCTGGACAGGGGGGCCCCAACTGGGGACTGAAGCTTTCTTT
d_call: NA; clone_size: NA; v_call: TRBV27; j_call: TRBJ1-6; cdr3_aa: CASSSWGRSPLHF; cdr3_nt: TGTGCCAGCAGTTCCTGGGGGCGTTCACCCCTCCACTTT
d_call: NA; clone_size: NA; v_call: TRBV15; j_call: TRBJ1-1; cdr3_aa: CATSSQGSTEAFF; cdr3_nt: TGTGCCACCAGCAGTCAGGGGTCCACTGAAGCTTTCTTT
d_call: TRBD1; clone_size: NA; v_call: TRBV13; j_call: TRBJ1-6; cdr3_aa: CASSPWDRGNSPLHF; cdr3_nt: TGTGCCAGCAGCCCCTGGGACAGGGGTAATTCACCCCTCCACTTT
d_call: NA; clone_size: NA; v_call: TRBV4-2; j_call: TRBJ1-2; cdr3_aa: CASSRREINYGYTF; cdr3_nt: TGTGCCAGCAGCCGGAGGGAGATAAACTATGGCTACACCTTC
d_call: NA; clone_size: NA; v_call: TRBV5-4; j_call: TRBJ1-1; cdr3_aa: CASSTDRLGDTEAFF; cdr3_nt: TGTGCCAGCAGCACGGACCGTCTAGGGGATACTGAAGCTTTCTTT
d_call: TRBD2; clone_size: NA; v_call: TRBV20-1; j_call: TRBJ2-1; cdr3_aa: CSASLPGLAVNNEQFF; cdr3_nt: TGCAGTGCTAGTCTTCCGGGACTAGCGGTGAACAATGAGCAGTTCTTC
d_call: NA; clone_size: NA; v_call: TRBV19; j_call: TRBJ1-2; cdr3_aa: CASNPGGVNYGYTF; cdr3_nt: TGTGCCAGTAATCCCGGGGGGGTAAACTATGGCTACACCTTC
d_call: NA; clone_size: NA; v_call: TRBV7-8; j_call: TRBJ2-5; cdr3_aa: CASSLRITETQYF; cdr3_nt: TGTGCCAGCAGCCTGCGGATCACAGAGACCCAGTACTTC
d_call: TRBD1; clone_size: NA; v_call: TRBV9; j_call: TRBJ1-4; cdr3_aa: CASSGLGQGEEKLFF; cdr3_nt: TGTGCCAGCAGCGGACTGGGACAGGGAGAAGAAAAACTGTTTTTT